This T cell receptor (beta chain) was sequenced during a study of cytomegalovirus exposure and HLA in healthy donors. Study-wide results and limits: There were several of the most significant clusters that appeared linked to common viral pathogens in a later analysis. Published work reported that the classifier diagnosed cytomegalovirus status with high specificity and sensitivity. The records held CMV serostatus as the only immune exposure information.

In the PCR, 60 Vbeta and 13 Jbeta primers were used. Repertoires were generated with immunoSEQ multiplex PCR, while TCRdb's copy carries only in-frame clones and drops some. Here the sample spans about 150,000 clones, approximately 80% being singletons. V shed 3 bases, J shed 4 bases, and the junction held 8 bases outside the gene matches. The CDR3 length is 15 residues. Germline-derived CDR1 and CDR2 are LNHDA and SQIVND (reference sequence). The sample holds one count of this clone. The antigen remains undetermined. Sample: PBMCs. The TCR sequence derives from a woman between 40 and 55 years old in good health and CMV-seropositive. The rearrangement uses TRBV19 and TRBJ1-1; TRBD1 matches 7 bases. The DNA for the CDR3 is TGTGCCAGTAGTATCAGGGGGACAAGTATCACTGAAGCTTTCTTT. Its protein product is CASSIRGTSITEAFF.